The 17 T cell receptor beta chains given below trace back to one sample, sequenced in a study of T cells in Graves' hyperthyroidism and ophthalmopathy. RNA transcripts yielded amplified TCR beta CDR3 regions. First-round RT-PCR of the TCR CDR3 relied on the HTBI primer set. Using its own MiXCR run on the multiplex PCR reads, TCRdb lists one record per CDR3 protein. Seen here are more than 300,000 distinct CDR3 sequences, approximately 15% observed once, and the top ten hold 20% to 25%. Material for sequencing was blood. Source of these receptors: a woman aged 25 to 45 with Graves' hyperthyroidism.

This clonotype was detected only a few times. This chain links TRBV6-5 with TRBJ1-6, with TRBD1 matching over 7 bases. The junction had 2 bases not matched to a gene; V was cut back by 0 bases and J by 6 bases. Germline CDR1 reads MNHEY; CDR2 reads SVGAGI. The CDR3 totals 15 residues. CDR3 DNA: TGTGCCAGCAGTTACTCCCGGGACAGTAATTCACCCCTCCACTTT. Amino acids: CASSYSRDSNSPLHF.

At least ten counts were recorded for this clonotype. The chain is built from TRBV6-1 and TRBJ2-1; no firm D call. V dropped 5 bases and J dropped 5 bases, with 10 bases sitting between them. CDR3 size: 13 residues. Per the germline V gene, CDR1 is MNHNS and CDR2 is SASEGT. CDR3 in amino acids: CASSPGPNNEQFF. The CDR3 bases are TGTGCCAGCAGTCCGGGTCCGAACAATGAGCAGTTCTTC.

This clonotype was found a few times. This chain links TRBV20-1 with TRBJ2-5; D is possibly TRBD2 (6 bases). Germline V lookup: CDR1 DFQATT, CDR2 SNEGSKA (reference sequence). The CDR3 length is 14 residues. V was pared by 6 bases and J by 5 bases, with 19 bases between. The CDR3 region has the DNA TGCAGTGCCGGCCTCCGGGGGAGCGTTGAGACCCAGTACTTC. Protein: CSAGLRGSVETQYF.

The V call is TRBV11-1, the J call TRBJ2-2, with TRBD2 identical over 12 bases. Unmatched junction bases numbered 12, after V lost 7 bases and J lost 6 bases. The CDR3 sequence is 17 residues long. The V gene's germline CDR1 is SGHAT and CDR2 FQDESV (reference sequence). In nucleotides, the CDR3 is TGTGCCAGCAAACGCCTAGCGGGAGGGCCCGGGGCCGGGGAGCTGTTTTTT. It encodes CASKRLAGGPGAGELFF.

The sample holds many counts of this clonotype. The V and J genes are TRBV11-2 and TRBJ2-7, with D perhaps TRBD2 (5 bases). This CDR3 region has 15 residues. The germline gives CDR1 SGHAT, CDR2 FQNNGV. With 1 base removed from V and 5 bases from J, the gap between germline ends came to 15 bases. The CDR3 loop is CASSLAGRPRDEQYF. Here the CDR3 DNA reads TGTGCCAGCAGCTTAGCAGGCAGGCCGAGGGACGAGCAGTACTTC.

The sample holds many counts of this clonotype. The V call is TRBV7-2, the J call TRBJ2-2; possible D gene TRBD1, 5 bases. The germline V and J ends were trimmed by 5 bases and 6 bases, with 16 bases remaining between them. CDR3 length: 15 amino acids. Germline V gene sequence: CDR1 SGHTA, CDR2 FQGNSA. CDR3 sequence (DNA): TGTGCCAGCAGCCCCCGACAGACGCCGGCCGGGGAGCTGTTTTTT. This encodes CASSPRQTPAGELFF.

The CDR3 nucleotides are TGTGCCAGCCGAGGAGGAGGCGGGATCTCCTACGAGCAGTACTTC. Translated, it gives CASRGGGGISYEQYF. The chain employs TRBV3-1 and TRBJ2-7; D may be TRBD2 (6 bases). Trimming took off 8 bases at V and 0 bases at J, with 17 bases between the two ends. The germline V gene encodes CDR1 LGHDT and CDR2 YNNKEL (reference sequence). CDR3 length: 15 residues.

The chain links TRBV7-9 to TRBJ2-7; tentatively, D is TRBD1 (6 bases). The V and J ends lost 5 bases and 0 bases respectively, with 14 bases between them. The CDR3 is 15 residues long. Germline CDR1 SEHNR, CDR2 FQNEAQ (reference sequence). The CDR3 region has the DNA TGTGCCAGCAGCCACGAGGACAGCCCCTCCTACGAGCAGTACTTC. The encoded protein is CASSHEDSPSYEQYF.

There are many counts of this clonotype. The gene calls are TRBV11-1 and TRBJ1-1; D not certain. The CDR3 contains 13 residues. Germline CDR1 reads SGHAT; CDR2 reads FQDESV (reference sequence). The germline V and J ends were trimmed by 2 bases and 3 bases, with 7 bases remaining between them. The chain's CDR3 is CASSLRVDTEAFF. Here the CDR3 DNA reads TGTGCCAGCAGCTTAAGGGTCGACACTGAAGCTTTCTTT.

This clonotype was recorded at least ten times. The chain combines TRBV15 with TRBJ2-7, with D possibly called TRBD1 or TRBD2 (5 bases each). This CDR3 contains 14 residues. Germline values: CDR1 LNHNV, CDR2 YYDKDF (reference sequence). Trimming cost V 1 base and J 5 bases, with 12 bases left between them. In nucleotides, the CDR3 is TGTGCCACCAGCAGAGTCAGGGAGCGGAACGAGCAGTACTTC. It translates to CATSRVRERNEQYF.

The rearrangement uses TRBV20-1 and TRBJ1-6; D gene uncertain. Germline CDR1 and CDR2: DFQATT and SNEGSKA (reference sequence). V was cut by 6 bases and J by 10 bases, with 16 bases left in between. The CDR3 runs to 13 residues. In nucleotides, the CDR3 is TGCAGTGCCCGGACCCCATTGGCCTCACCCCTCCACTTT. As protein: CSARTPLASPLHF.

Ten or more counts support this clonotype. The V gene is TRBV28, the J gene TRBJ2-7; 9 bases agree with TRBD1. This CDR3 comprises 15 residues. J lost 5 bases, V lost 6 bases, and 11 bases had no gene match. Germline CDR1 is MDHEN and CDR2 is SYDVKM. CDR3 DNA: TGTGCCAGCAGAGGTACCGGGACAGGGCCCCACGAGCAGTACTTC. This translates into CASRGTGTGPHEQYF.

This clonotype has at least ten counts. The rearrangement uses TRBV28 and TRBJ1-5; no firm D call. Germline V gene data show CDR1 as MDHEN and CDR2 as SYDVKM. Trimming removed 11 bases from V and 2 bases from J, with 13 bases in between. This CDR3 comprises 13 residues. The DNA of the CDR3 is TGTGCCGCGGCTCTTTGGGGCAATCAGCCCCAGCATTTT. It is translated as CAAALWGNQPQHF.

V gene TRBV11-2 combines with J gene TRBJ1-1, with a tentative D call TRBD1 (5 bases). CDR1 and CDR2 from the germline V gene are SGHAT and FQNNGV. The germline V and J ends were trimmed by 6 bases and 3 bases, with 17 bases remaining between them. The CDR3 loop spans 15 amino acids. The CDR3 sequence is CASRPGASPYTEAFF. CDR3 DNA: TGTGCCAGCAGGCCCGGGGCCAGTCCCTACACTGAAGCTTTCTTT.

At least ten counts were recorded for this clonotype. V gene TRBV20-1 combines with J gene TRBJ1-6, with no clear D. The V end was cut by 0 bases, the J end by 4 bases, with 10 bases between. This CDR3 spans 15 amino acids. The germline V gene has CDR1 DFQATT and CDR2 SNEGSKA (reference sequence). The CDR3 nucleotides read TGCAGTGCTAGAGATGCAGGCGGTTATAATTCACCCCTCCACTTT. Translated, it gives CSARDAGGYNSPLHF.

This clonotype has at least ten counts. J is TRBJ2-3 and V is TRBV7-2; D is possibly TRBD2 (7 bases). Germline V gene lookup returns CDR1 SGHTA and CDR2 FQGNSA. Trimming pared 2 bases from V and 3 bases from J, leaving 27 bases between. The CDR3 consists of 20 residues. CDR3 residues: CASSLQARGSGGSGTDTQYF. The CDR3 nucleotides read TGTGCCAGCAGCTTACAGGCCAGGGGATCAGGCGGGAGCGGGACAGATACGCAGTATTTT. Supplemented by reference TRBV7-2 and TRBJ2-3, the full variable domain reads GAGVSQSPSNKVTEKGKDVELRCDPISGHTALYWYRQSLGQGLEFLIYFQGNSAPDKSGLPSDRFSAERTGGSVSTLTIQRTQQEDSAVYLCASSLQARGSGGSGTDTQYFGPGTRLTVL.

This clonotype was picked up many times. This chain joins TRBV6-1 and TRBJ2-1; D unclear. The germline gives CDR1 MNHNS, CDR2 SASEGT. The CDR3 consists of 15 residues. V gave up 5 bases and J gave up 0 bases, with 11 bases separating them. The CDR3 DNA follows: TGTGCCAGCAGTTCCCCCCGTACCTCCTACAATGAGCAGTTCTTC. Encoded protein: CASSSPRTSYNEQFF.